Shown below are 3 T cell receptor beta chains from a single sample sequenced in a study of blood T cell repertoires in COVID-19. Sequencing used immunoSEQ multiplex PCR; TCRdb keeps in-frame clones, though not all of them. The repertoire holds 90,000 to 130,000 clones, approximately 86% seen once, with 3.5% to 4.5% in the top ten. The sample consisted of peripheral blood. The receptors here all came from a man aged 35 to 55 with acute or convalescent COVID-19.

This clone has only one observation. This chain uses TRBV7-8 with TRBJ1-2; D not certain. CDR3 size: 15 residues. The V gene lost 5 bases and the J gene lost 3 bases, with 16 bases spanning the gap. Germline CDR1 reads SGHVS; CDR2 reads FQNEAQ. The CDR3 nucleotides read TGTGCCAGCAGCCCTGAGTGGCAGGCACACTATGGCTACACCTTC. This codes for CASSPEWQAHYGYTF.

V is TRBV6-6 and J is TRBJ1-6, with 7 bases aligning to TRBD1. Germline trimming cut 6 bases from V and 9 bases from J; bases unmatched to any gene: 14. Germline values: CDR1 MNHNY, CDR2 SVGAGI (reference sequence). The CDR3 is 16 residues long. The CDR3 is CASSRGGTADGSPLHF. For the CDR3, the DNA is TGTGCCAGCAGCCGAGGGGGGACAGCGGACGGTTCACCCCTCCACTTT.

This chain joins TRBV30 and TRBJ1-1; 9 positions agree with TRBD1. CDR3 length: 18 residues. J gave up 3 bases and V 3 bases, and 17 bases lay outside the gene matches. Germline-derived CDR1 and CDR2 are GTSNPN and SVGIG (reference sequence). This CDR3 is CAWSPPIWTGELDTEAFF. The CDR3 nucleotides read TGTGCCTGGAGCCCCCCCATCTGGACAGGGGAATTAGACACTGAAGCTTTCTTT. Full variable domain (remainder filled in from reference TRBV30 and TRBJ1-1): SQTIHQWPATLVQPVGSPLSLECTVEGTSNPNLYWYRQAAGRGLQLLFYSVGIGQISSEVPQNLSASRPQDRQFILSSKKLLLSDSGFYLCAWSPPIWTGELDTEAFFGQGTRLTVV.